This TCR beta chain was observed in a study of blood T cell repertoires in COVID-19. Study-wide background: Acute and convalescent COVID-19 samples came from the United States, Italy and Spain.

Losses at the gene ends were 5 bases for V and 2 bases for J; bases not matched to a gene: 11. The length of the CDR3 is 16 residues. Germline CDR1 SGHTA, CDR2 FQGNSA. The table came from immunoSEQ multiplex PCR; TCRdb's copy has only in-frame clones and leaves some out. The sample lists 250,000 to 300,000 clones; around 82% were seen once. The TCR comes from a young woman with acute or convalescent COVID-19. The specimen was peripheral blood. This chain connects TRBV7-2 to TRBJ1-2; 7 bases match TRBD1. The CDR3 nucleotides are TGTGCCAGCAGCCCAAGGACAGGAGGGATCAACTATGGCTACACCTTC. Translating gives CASSPRTGGINYGYTF.